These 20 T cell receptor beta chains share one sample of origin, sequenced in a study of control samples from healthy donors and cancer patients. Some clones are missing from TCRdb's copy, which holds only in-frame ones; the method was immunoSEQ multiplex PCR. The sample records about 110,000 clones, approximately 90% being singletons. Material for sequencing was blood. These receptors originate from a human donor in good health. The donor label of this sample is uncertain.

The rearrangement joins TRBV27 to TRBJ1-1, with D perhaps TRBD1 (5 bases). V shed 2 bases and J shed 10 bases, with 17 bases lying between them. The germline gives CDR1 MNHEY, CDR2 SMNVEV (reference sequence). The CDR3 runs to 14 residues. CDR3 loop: CASSLGGSSSGAFF. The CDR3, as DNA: TGTGCCAGCAGTTTAGGGGGAAGTTCATCGGGAGCTTTCTTT.

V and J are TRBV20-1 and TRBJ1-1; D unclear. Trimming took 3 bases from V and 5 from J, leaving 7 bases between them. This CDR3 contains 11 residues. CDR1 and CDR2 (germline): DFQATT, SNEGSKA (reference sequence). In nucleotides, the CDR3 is TGCAGTGCTAGTCGAGGGACTGAAGCTTTCTTT. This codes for CSASRGTEAFF.

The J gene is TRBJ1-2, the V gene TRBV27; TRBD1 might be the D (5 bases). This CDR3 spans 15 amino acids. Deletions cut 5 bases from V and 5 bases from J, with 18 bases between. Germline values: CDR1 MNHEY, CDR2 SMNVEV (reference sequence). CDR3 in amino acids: CASSDLGRAEYGYTF. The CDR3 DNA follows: TGTGCCAGCAGTGACCTCGGCAGGGCTGAGTATGGCTACACCTTC.

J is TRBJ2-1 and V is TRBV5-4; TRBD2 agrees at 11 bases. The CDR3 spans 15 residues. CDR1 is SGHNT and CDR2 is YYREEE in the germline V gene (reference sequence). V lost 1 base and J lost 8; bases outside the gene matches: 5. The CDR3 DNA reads TGTGCCAGCAGCTTGAATAGCGGGGGGGCAGATGAGCAGTTCTTC. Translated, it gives CASSLNSGGADEQFF. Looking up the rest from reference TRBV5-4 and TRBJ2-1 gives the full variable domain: ETGVTQSPTHLIKTRGQQVTLRCSSQSGHNTVSWYQQALGQGPQFIFQYYREEENGRGNFPPRFSGLQFPNYSSELNVNALELDDSALYLCASSLNSGGADEQFFGPGTRLTVL.

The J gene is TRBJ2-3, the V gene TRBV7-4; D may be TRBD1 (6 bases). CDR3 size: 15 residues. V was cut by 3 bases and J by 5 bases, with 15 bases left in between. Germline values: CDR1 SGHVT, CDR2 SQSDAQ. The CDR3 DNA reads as TGTGCCAGCAGCTTGTGGGCAGGGGAAGGAGATACGCAGTATTTT. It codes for CASSLWAGEGDTQYF. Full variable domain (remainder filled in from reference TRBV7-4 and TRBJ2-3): GAGVSQSPRYKVAKRGRDVALRCDSISGHVTLYWYRQTLGQGSEVLTYSQSDAQRDKSGRPSGRFSAERPERSVSTLKIQRTEQGDSAVYLCASSLWAGEGDTQYFGPGTRLTVL.

CDR3 sequence (DNA): TGCGCCAGCAGCCAGTCATTAGCGGGGGGGCCCTACGAGCAGTACTTC. Translated: CASSQSLAGGPYEQYF. The gene calls are TRBV4-1 and TRBJ2-7, with TRBD2 identical over 11 bases. The junction had 6 bases not matched to a gene; V was cut back by 3 bases and J by 2 bases. There are 16 residues in the CDR3. Per the germline V gene, CDR1 is MGHRA and CDR2 is YSYEKL.

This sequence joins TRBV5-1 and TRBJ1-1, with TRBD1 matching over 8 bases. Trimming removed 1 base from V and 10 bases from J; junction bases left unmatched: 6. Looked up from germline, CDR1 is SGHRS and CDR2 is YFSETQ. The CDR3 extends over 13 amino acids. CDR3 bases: TGCGCCAGCAGCTTGTCAGGGGGCGCGGGAGCTTTCTTT. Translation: CASSLSGGAGAFF.

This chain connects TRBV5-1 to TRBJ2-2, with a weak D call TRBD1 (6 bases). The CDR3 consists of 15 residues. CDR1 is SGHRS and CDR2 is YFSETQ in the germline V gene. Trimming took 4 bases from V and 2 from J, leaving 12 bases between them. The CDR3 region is CASSRRTENTGELFF. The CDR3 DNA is TGCGCCAGCAGCAGACGGACAGAAAACACCGGGGAGCTGTTTTTT.

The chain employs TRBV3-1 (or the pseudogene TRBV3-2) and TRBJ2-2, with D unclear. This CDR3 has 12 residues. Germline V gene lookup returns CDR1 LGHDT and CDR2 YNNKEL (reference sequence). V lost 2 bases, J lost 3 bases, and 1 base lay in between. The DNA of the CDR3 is TGTGCCAGCAGCCAACACACCGGGGAGCTGTTTTTT. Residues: CASSQHTGELFF.

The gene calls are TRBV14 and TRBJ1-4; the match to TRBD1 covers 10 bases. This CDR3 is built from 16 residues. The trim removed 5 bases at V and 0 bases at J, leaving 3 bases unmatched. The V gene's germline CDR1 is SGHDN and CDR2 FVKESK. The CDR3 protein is CASSSGTGATNEKLFF. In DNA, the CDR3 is TGTGCCAGCAGCTCCGGGACAGGGGCAACTAATGAAAAACTGTTTTTT.

CDR3 amino acids: CASSFQGYEQYF. For the CDR3, the DNA is TGTGCCAGCAGTTTCCAGGGGTACGAGCAGTACTTC. The chain is built from TRBV28 and TRBJ2-7; D is possibly TRBD1 (6 bases). CDR1 is MDHEN and CDR2 is SYDVKM in the germline V gene. CDR3 length: 12 residues. Trimming pared 3 bases from V and 4 bases from J, leaving 7 bases between.

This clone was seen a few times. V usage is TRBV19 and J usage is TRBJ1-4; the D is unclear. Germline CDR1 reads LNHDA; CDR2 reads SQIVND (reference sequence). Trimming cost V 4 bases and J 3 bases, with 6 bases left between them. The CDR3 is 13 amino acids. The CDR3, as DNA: TGTGCCAGTAGTACGGCAGCTAATGAAAAACTGTTTTTT. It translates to CASSTAANEKLFF. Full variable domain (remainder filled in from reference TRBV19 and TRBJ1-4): DGGITQSPKYLFRKEGQNVTLSCEQNLNHDAMYWYRQDPGQGLRLIYYSQIVNDFQKGDIAEGYSVSREKKESFPLTVTSAQKNPTAFYLCASSTAANEKLFFGSGTQLSVL.

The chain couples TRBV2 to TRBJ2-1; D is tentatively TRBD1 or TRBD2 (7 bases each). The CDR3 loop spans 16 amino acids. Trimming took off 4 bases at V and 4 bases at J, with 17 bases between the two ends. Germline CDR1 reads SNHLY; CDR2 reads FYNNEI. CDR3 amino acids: CASSGQGGVVYNEQFF. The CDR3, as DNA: TGTGCCAGCAGTGGACAGGGAGGGGTTGTGTACAATGAGCAGTTCTTC.

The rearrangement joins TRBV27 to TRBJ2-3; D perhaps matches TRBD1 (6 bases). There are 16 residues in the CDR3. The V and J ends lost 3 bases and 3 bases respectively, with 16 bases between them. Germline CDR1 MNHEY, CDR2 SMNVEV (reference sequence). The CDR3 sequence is CASSFRQAARTDTQYF. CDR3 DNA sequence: TGTGCCAGCAGTTTCCGACAGGCCGCTCGGACAGATACGCAGTATTTT.

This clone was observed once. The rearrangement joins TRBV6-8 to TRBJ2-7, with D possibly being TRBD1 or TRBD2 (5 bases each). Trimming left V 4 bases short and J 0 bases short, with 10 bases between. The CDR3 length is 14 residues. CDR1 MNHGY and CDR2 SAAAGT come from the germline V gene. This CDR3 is CASSSGRDSYEQYF. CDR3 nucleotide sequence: TGTGCCAGCAGTTCGGGACGCGACTCCTACGAGCAGTACTTC.

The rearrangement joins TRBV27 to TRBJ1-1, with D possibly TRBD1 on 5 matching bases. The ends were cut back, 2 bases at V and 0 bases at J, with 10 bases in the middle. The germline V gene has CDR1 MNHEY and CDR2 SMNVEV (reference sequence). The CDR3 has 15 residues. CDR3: CASSLNGALNTEAFF. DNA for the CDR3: TGTGCCAGCAGTTTAAACGGGGCCCTGAACACTGAAGCTTTCTTT.

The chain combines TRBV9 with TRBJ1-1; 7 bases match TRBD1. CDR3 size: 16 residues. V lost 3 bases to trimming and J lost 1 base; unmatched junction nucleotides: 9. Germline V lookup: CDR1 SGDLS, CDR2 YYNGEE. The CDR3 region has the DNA TGTGCCAGCAGCGCCAAACAGGGGAGCAAGAACACTGAAGCTTTCTTT. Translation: CASSAKQGSKNTEAFF.

Written as DNA, the CDR3 is TGTGCCAGCAGTGACATCTATAGTGGAGTGGACACTGAAGCTTTCTTT. It translates to CASSDIYSGVDTEAFF. The V gene is TRBV6-4, the J gene TRBJ1-1; no definite D call. Per the germline V gene, CDR1 is MRHNA and CDR2 is SNTAGT. The V end was cut by 2 bases, the J end by 3 bases, with 16 bases between. The length of the CDR3 is 16 residues.

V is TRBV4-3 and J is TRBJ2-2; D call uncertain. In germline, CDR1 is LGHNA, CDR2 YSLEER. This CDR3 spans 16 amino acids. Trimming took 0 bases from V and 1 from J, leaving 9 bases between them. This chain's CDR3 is CASSQDPQQNTGELFF. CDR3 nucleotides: TGCGCCAGCAGCCAAGACCCCCAACAGAACACCGGGGAGCTGTTTTTT.

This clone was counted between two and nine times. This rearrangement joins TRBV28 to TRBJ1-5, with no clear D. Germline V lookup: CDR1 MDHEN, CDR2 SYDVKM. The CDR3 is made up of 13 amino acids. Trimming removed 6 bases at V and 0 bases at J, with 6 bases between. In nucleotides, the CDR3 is TGTGCCAGCAGCTCTTATAGCAATCAGCCCCAGCATTTT. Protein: CASSSYSNQPQHF.